A single sample is the source of the 21 T cell receptor beta chains below, sequenced in a study of cytomegalovirus exposure and HLA in healthy donors. Primers included in the PCR were 60 Vbeta and 13 Jbeta primers. Some clones are missing from TCRdb's copy, which holds only in-frame ones; the method was immunoSEQ multiplex PCR. Of around 75,000 clones in the sample, around 78% were seen once. Specimen: PBMCs. The receptors here all came from a man aged 35 to 55 in good health and CMV-seronegative.

Comments on this clone: The sample carries other DNA sequences with the same CDR3. This chain joins TRBV27 and TRBJ2-7; D remains ambiguous. The CDR3 contains 14 residues. Germline V gives CDR1 MNHEY, CDR2 SMNVEV (reference sequence). V shed 6 bases and J shed 2 bases, with 14 bases lying between them. CDR3 amino acids: CASSHPTQTYEQYF. CDR3 coding DNA: TGTGCCAGCAGCCATCCAACACAGACCTACGAGCAGTACTTC.

The V and J genes are TRBV5-1 and TRBJ2-5; the D gene is possibly TRBD2 (5 bases). The CDR3 runs 16 residues. Germline CDR1 is SGHRS and CDR2 is YFSETQ. Deletions cut 3 bases from V and 3 bases from J, with 18 bases between. The CDR3 loop is CASSSGYSPSKETQYF. CDR3 coding DNA: TGCGCCAGCAGCTCGGGGTACAGTCCATCCAAAGAGACCCAGTACTTC. Using reference TRBV5-1 and TRBJ2-5 for the parts outside the CDR3, the full variable domain is KAGVTQTPRYLIKTRGQQVTLSCSPISGHRSVSWYQQTPGQGLQFLFEYFSETQRNKGNFPGRFSGRQFSNSRSEMNVSTLELGDSALYLCASSSGYSPSKETQYFGPGTRLLVL.

This clone was seen a handful of times. V gene TRBV7-2 combines with J gene TRBJ1-4, with D unresolved. CDR1 and CDR2 (germline): SGHTA, FQGNSA. Trimming removed 1 base from V and 2 bases from J, with 5 bases in between. CDR3 length equals 14 residues. CDR3 in DNA: TGTGCCAGCAGCTTAGGGCTCACTAATGAAAAACTGTTTTTT. Its translation: CASSLGLTNEKLFF.

The rearrangement joins TRBV14 to TRBJ2-2; 12 bases match TRBD2. The length of the CDR3 is 17 residues. V shed 3 bases and J 4 bases; nucleotides not matched to a gene: 6. CDR1 and CDR2 from the germline V gene are SGHDN and FVKESK. In DNA, the CDR3 is TGTGCCAGCAGCCACGGTCTGGGACTAGCGGGCACCGGGGAGCTGTTTTTT. Residues: CASSHGLGLAGTGELFF.

This rearrangement joins TRBV30 to TRBJ1-2; TRBD1 might be the D (5 bases). This CDR3 has 14 amino acids. Germline CDR1 reads GTSNPN; CDR2 reads SVGIG (reference sequence). V dropped 1 base and J dropped 8 bases, with 17 bases sitting between them. CDR3 in DNA: TGTGCCTGGAGTGAAGGGCCCGAGGGACTGGGCTACACCTTC. It translates to CAWSEGPEGLGYTF.

In the case of this clone: This sample also contains other DNA sequences that code for the same CDR3. The CDR3 DNA follows: TGTGCCAGCTGGGGAGCACCTTACTACGAGCAGTACTTC. Translated: CASWGAPYYEQYF. The V call is TRBV6-1, the J call TRBJ2-7; D might be TRBD2 (5 bases). Looked up from germline, CDR1 is MNHNS and CDR2 is SASEGT. This CDR3 spans 13 amino acids. Trimming cost V 8 bases and J 3 bases, with 14 bases left between them.

This clone was seen just once. J is TRBJ1-5 and V is TRBV2, with 10 nucleotides matching TRBD1. Looked up from germline, CDR1 is SNHLY and CDR2 is FYNNEI. V trimming: 6 bases; J trimming: 2 bases; junction bases outside the gene matches: 7. CDR3 length equals 16 residues. The CDR3 DNA sequence: TGTGCCAGCAGGCCCGGGACAGGGGCCCGCAATCAGCCCCAGCATTTT. Protein sequence: CASRPGTGARNQPQHF.

This chain links TRBV5-1 with TRBJ2-5; TRBD2 might be the D (6 bases). Trimming took off 3 bases at V and 5 bases at J, with 14 bases between the two ends. There are 14 residues in the CDR3. CDR1 and CDR2 from the germline V gene are SGHRS and YFSETQ. The CDR3 loop reads CASSSIGTDETQYF. CDR3 nucleotide sequence: TGCGCCAGCAGCTCGATTGGGACTGATGAGACCCAGTACTTC.

The chain employs TRBV5-6 and TRBJ1-1; D not resolved. V was trimmed by 1 base and J by 0 bases, leaving 22 bases between them. CDR3 length: 19 residues. In germline, CDR1 is SGHDT, CDR2 YYEEEE. The CDR3 DNA reads as TGTGCCAGCAGCTTGCCGGTCGGGAAAATGGGGTCCATGAACACTGAAGCTTTCTTT. Translating gives CASSLPVGKMGSMNTEAFF. Full variable domain (missing parts from reference TRBV5-6 and TRBJ1-1): DAGVTQSPTHLIKTRGQQVTLRCSPKSGHDTVSWYQQALGQGPQFIFQYYEEEERQRGNFPDRFSGHQFPNYSSELNVNALLLGDSALYLCASSLPVGKMGSMNTEAFFGQGTRLTVV.

To note about this clone: Within the sample, other DNA sequences also encode this same CDR3. The rearrangement uses TRBV5-1 and TRBJ1-1, with D perhaps matching TRBD1 (6 bases). Trimming stripped 2 bases from V and 5 bases from J, with 10 bases between. The CDR3 has 13 residues. Germline V gene data show CDR1 as SGHRS and CDR2 as YFSETQ. Here the CDR3 reads CASSLQGRTEAFF. Written as DNA, the CDR3 is TGCGCCAGCAGCTTACAGGGACGAACTGAAGCTTTCTTT.

This clone was detected only once. The chain uses TRBV6-1 and TRBJ1-1; TRBD1 agrees at 8 bases. The V gene's germline CDR1 is MNHNS and CDR2 SASEGT. The V segment lost 0 bases and the J segment 1 base; nucleotides outside the gene matches: 7. The CDR3 loop spans 17 amino acids. DNA for the CDR3: TGTGCCAGCAGTGAAGCGGTGACAGGGGCACCGAACACTGAAGCTTTCTTT. This codes for CASSEAVTGAPNTEAFF.

The chain employs TRBV6-5 and TRBJ2-1; 7 bases line up with TRBD2. The germline CDR1 and CDR2 sequences are MNHEY and SVGAGI. The CDR3 spans 15 residues. J gave up 0 bases and V 5 bases, and 4 bases lay outside the gene matches. In DNA form, the CDR3 reads TGTGCCAGCAGTGGTCCGGGAGGCTCCTACAATGAGCAGTTCTTC. Amino acids: CASSGPGGSYNEQFF.

V usage is TRBV4-2 and J usage is TRBJ1-2; 7 bases match TRBD1. V lost 4 bases, J lost 6 bases, and 2 bases stayed unmatched. The CDR3 length is 12 residues. Germline lookup yields CDR1 LGHNA and CDR2 YNFKEQ. The CDR3 coding sequence is TGTGCCAGCAGCCGGACAGGCGATGGCTACACCTTC. Residues: CASSRTGDGYTF.

The table lists this clone with a few counts. The rearrangement uses TRBV6-6 and TRBJ2-7; 7 bases are shared with TRBD1. The CDR3 has 13 amino acids. The V gene end was trimmed by 8 bases and the J gene end by 1 base; junction bases not matched to a gene: 5. The germline V gene has CDR1 MNHNY and CDR2 SVGAGI (reference sequence). The CDR3 DNA sequence: TGTGCCAGCTGGGACAGCAATTCCTACGAGCAGTACTTC. Translating it yields CASWDSNSYEQYF.

The chain recombines TRBV2 with TRBJ1-1; TRBD1 aligns across 8 bases. CDR1 SNHLY and CDR2 FYNNEI come from the germline V gene. The V gene end was trimmed by 6 bases and the J gene end by 8 bases; junction bases not matched to a gene: 8. CDR3 length: 13 residues. The CDR3: CASRSTPGGEAFF. The CDR3 DNA is TGTGCCAGCAGGTCCACCCCAGGGGGCGAAGCTTTCTTT.

The genes are TRBV27 and TRBJ1-1; TRBD1 is a possible D gene (6 bases). The CDR3 loop spans 15 amino acids. From germline, CDR1 is MNHEY and CDR2 SMNVEV (reference sequence). The V gene lost 0 bases and the J gene lost 4 bases, with 12 bases spanning the gap. CDR3 residues: CASSLSRGPRTEAFF. CDR3 sequence (DNA): TGTGCCAGCAGTTTATCGCGGGGGCCACGCACTGAAGCTTTCTTT.

The gene calls are TRBV27 and TRBJ2-5; 8 nucleotides agree with TRBD1. V trimming: 1 base; J trimming: 4 bases; junction bases outside the gene matches: 5. The CDR3 contains 15 residues. Germline V gene sequence: CDR1 MNHEY, CDR2 SMNVEV (reference sequence). Here the CDR3 reads CASSLYQGAGETQYF. The CDR3 nucleotides read TGTGCCAGCAGTTTATACCAGGGGGCCGGAGAGACCCAGTACTTC.

The V and J genes are TRBV6-6 and TRBJ1-1; 9 positions match TRBD1. The V segment lost 5 bases and the J segment 11 bases; nucleotides outside the gene matches: 9. The germline gives CDR1 MNHNY, CDR2 SVGAGI (reference sequence). The CDR3 sequence is 13 residues long. In nucleotides, the CDR3 is TGTGCCAGCAGTACCCGGACAGGGGCGTCCGCTTTCTTT. Encoded protein: CASSTRTGASAFF.

This clone was counted a single time. The J gene is TRBJ2-7, the V gene TRBV19, with D tentatively TRBD1 (6 bases). Trimming took 3 bases from V and 2 from J, leaving 20 bases between them. CDR1 and CDR2 from the germline V gene are LNHDA and SQIVND (reference sequence). This CDR3 has 17 amino acids. CDR3 bases: TGTGCCAGTAGTATCGACCCCGGGACATCCATTCCCTACGAGCAGTACTTC. Its protein product is CASSIDPGTSIPYEQYF. The whole variable domain, remainder taken from reference TRBV19 and TRBJ2-7, is DGGITQSPKYLFRKEGQNVTLSCEQNLNHDAMYWYRQDPGQGLRLIYYSQIVNDFQKGDIAEGYSVSREKKESFPLTVTSAQKNPTAFYLCASSIDPGTSIPYEQYFGPGTRLTVT.

The chain couples TRBV6-1 to TRBJ2-7; 12 bases fit TRBD1. Germline trimming cut 8 bases from V and 8 bases from J; bases unmatched to any gene: 13. In germline, CDR1 is MNHNS, CDR2 SASEGT. The CDR3 loop spans 15 amino acids. The CDR3 loop is CASSSLGQGAGKQYF. Written as DNA, the CDR3 is TGTGCCAGCTCCTCCCTGGGACAGGGGGCCGGGAAGCAGTACTTC.

This chain uses TRBV25-1 with TRBJ2-5; possibly TRBD2 for D (7 bases). The CDR3 spans 16 residues. Germline V gene lookup returns CDR1 MGHDK and CDR2 SYGVNS. V was trimmed by 1 base and J by 5 bases, leaving 17 bases between them. The CDR3 bases are TGTGCCAGCAGTGAATTCGGAGGGGGGGCCGGGGAGACCCAGTACTTC. Its protein product is CASSEFGGGAGETQYF.